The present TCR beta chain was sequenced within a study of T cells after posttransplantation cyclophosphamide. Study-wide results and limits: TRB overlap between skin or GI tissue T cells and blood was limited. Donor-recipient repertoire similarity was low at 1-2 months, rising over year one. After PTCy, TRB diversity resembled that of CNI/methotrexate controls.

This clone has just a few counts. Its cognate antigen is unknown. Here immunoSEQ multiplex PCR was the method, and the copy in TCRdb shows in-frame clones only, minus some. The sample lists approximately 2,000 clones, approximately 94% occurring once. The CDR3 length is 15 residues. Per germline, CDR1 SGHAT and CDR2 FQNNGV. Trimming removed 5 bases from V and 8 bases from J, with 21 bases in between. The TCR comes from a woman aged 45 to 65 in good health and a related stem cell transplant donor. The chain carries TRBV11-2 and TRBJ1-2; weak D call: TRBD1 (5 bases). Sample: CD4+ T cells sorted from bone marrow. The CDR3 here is CASSRSGGVAGGYTF. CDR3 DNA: TGTGCCAGCAGCCGATCGGGAGGGGTCGCGGGGGGCTACACCTTC.